The clone carrying this TCR beta chain was observed a few times. The data were produced by immunoSEQ multiplex PCR, yet TCRdb's version contains in-frame clones alone and is incomplete. The repertoire holds around 180,000 clones, 80% to 90% seen once, with 4.9% in the top ten. The record originates from a study of control samples from healthy donors and cancer patients. This CDR3 has 15 residues. Per the germline V gene, CDR1 is MGHRA and CDR2 is YSYEKL. The V end was cut by 4 bases, the J end by 0 bases, with 12 bases between. The sequence derives from a woman aged 25 to 45 in good health. The sequenced sample consisted of blood. The chain has TRBV4-1 and TRBJ2-5, with D perhaps matching TRBD1 (5 bases). The CDR3 coding sequence is TGCGCCAGCAGCCTCGCTGGGGCATACCAAGAGACCCAGTACTTC. The encoded protein is CASSLAGAYQETQYF.